Below are 31 T cell receptor beta chains sequenced from a single sample in a study of human T cells and chemical hapten exposure. TCRdb analysed the 5' RACE reads with MiXCR anew, one entry per CDR3 protein. Of more than 140,000 distinct CDR3 sequences in the sample, 4.1% were seen once. Extraction yielded total RNA from whole blood (unfractionated). The source is a female donor in good health.

This clonotype was seen a few times. The gene calls are TRBV12-3 or TRBV12-4 and TRBJ2-7; unclear D gene. Trimming pared 6 bases from V and 3 bases from J, leaving 12 bases between. The CDR3 covers 13 residues. CDR3 nucleotides: TGTGCCAGCAGCCCCCGCGGTAACTACGAGCAGTACTTC. It is translated as CASSPRGNYEQYF.

In regard to this clonotype: One end of the junction fails to match germline, which may point to a read error. The chain carries TRBV27 and TRBJ1-1; D uncertain. The CDR3 loop spans 15 amino acids. Germline V lookup: CDR1 MNHEY, CDR2 SMNVEV (reference sequence). CDR3: CASSSDTRLNTKAFF. The CDR3 DNA is TGTGCCAGCAGTTCCGACACCAGATTGAACACTAAAGCTTTCTTT.

The V call is TRBV5-4, the J call TRBJ1-4, with TRBD1 matching 8 bases. Per germline, CDR1 SGHNT and CDR2 YYREEE (reference sequence). V lost 5 bases, J lost 8 bases, and 5 bases stayed unmatched. The CDR3 sequence is 13 residues long. The CDR3 nucleotides read TGTGCCAGCAGTGACAGGGGAGAAGAAAAACTGTTTTTT. It encodes CASSDRGEEKLFF.

This clonotype came up a few times. The V call is TRBV21-1, the J call TRBJ1-3. TRBV21-1 is assigned pseudogene status. CDR3 size: 19 residues. The CDR3 region has the DNA TGTGCCAGCTCCCACCCGTGGATGGGTTCTTACAACTCTGGAAACACCATATATTTT. Translation gives CASSHPWMGSYNSGNTIYF.

This clonotype was seen repeatedly, ten times or more. The rearrangement links TRBV9 to TRBJ1-2; perhaps TRBD1 as D (6 bases). Trimming removed 2 bases at V and 2 bases at J, with 16 bases between. Germline lookup yields CDR1 SGDLS and CDR2 YYNGEE. The CDR3 length is 16 residues. DNA of the CDR3: TGTGCCAGCAGCGTTTCCGCTCAGGGGAAGAACTATGGCTACACCTTC. Protein: CASSVSAQGKNYGYTF.

This clonotype was detected many times. The chain links TRBV20-1 to TRBJ2-7, with D perhaps matching TRBD1 (5 bases). The CDR3 spans 13 residues. CDR1 and CDR2 from the germline V gene are DFQATT and SNEGSKA (reference sequence). Trimming pared 3 bases from V and 2 bases from J, leaving 11 bases between. The CDR3 DNA follows: TGCAGTGCTAGTCCCGGACACACCTACGAGCAGTACTTC. Its translation: CSASPGHTYEQYF.

This clonotype was seen many times. Here the CDR3 DNA reads TGTGCCAGCAGCACCGCCTACGAGCAGTACTTC. The encoded protein is CASSTAYEQYF. This chain joins TRBV5-5 and TRBJ2-7; D remains ambiguous. V dropped 4 bases and J dropped 2 bases, with 4 bases sitting between them. CDR1 is SGHKS, CDR2 YYEKEE, per germline (reference sequence). CDR3 length: 11 amino acids.

This clonotype was recorded at least ten times. The CDR3: CSVGSRLTVNYGYTF. The CDR3 nucleotides read TGCAGCGTTGGCTCTCGTTTGACAGTCAACTATGGCTACACCTTC. The chain uses TRBV29-1 and TRBJ1-2, with D tentatively TRBD1 (5 bases). The CDR3 is made up of 15 amino acids. CDR1 and CDR2 from the germline V gene are SQVTM and ANQGSEA. Trimming cost V 4 bases and J 2 bases, with 17 bases left between them.

This clonotype showed up many times. The genes are TRBV6-1 and TRBJ2-1, with TRBD2 matching 8 bases. Germline CDR1 is MNHNS and CDR2 is SASEGT. CDR3 size: 16 residues. V was clipped by 2 bases and J by 3 bases; unmatched bases: 6. The CDR3 DNA reads as TGTGCCAGCAGTGAAATGACTAGCGTCGTCTACAATGAGCAGTTCTTC. It yields the protein CASSEMTSVVYNEQFF.

Points on this clonotype: Being one base from a much bigger clone, this may be a read error. The final CDR3 position lacks the conserved phenylalanine or tryptophan, pointing to a likely read error. V is TRBV6-8 and J is TRBJ1-1, with D possibly being TRBD1 (5 bases). Germline CDR1 and CDR2: MNHGY and SAAAGT. V was pared by 2 bases and J by 11 bases, with 15 bases between. The CDR3 contains 13 residues. Here the CDR3 reads CASSYGKGRFAFL. In nucleotides, the CDR3 is TGTGCCAGCAGTTACGGGAAGGGGCGATTCGCTTTCTTA.

The J gene is TRBJ1-2, the V gene TRBV6-2 or TRBV6-3, with 10 bases aligning to TRBD1. The germline gives CDR1 MNHEY, CDR2 SVGEGT. With 5 bases clipped from V and 5 bases from J, the junction kept 8 bases outside the gene matches. The CDR3 spans 15 residues. CDR3 loop: CASSRQGARLYGYTF. DNA for the CDR3: TGTGCCAGCAGTCGACAGGGGGCCCGGCTGTATGGCTACACCTTC.

This clonotype was detected many times. The chain couples TRBV10-3 to TRBJ1-5; D call uncertain. Germline V gene data show CDR1 as ENHRY and CDR2 as SYGVKD. Trimming removed 3 bases at V and 4 bases at J, with 10 bases between. The CDR3 loop spans 14 amino acids. The CDR3 DNA reads as TGTGCCATCAGTGAAGGGTTAGCGAATCAGCCCCAGCATTTT. Translated, it gives CAISEGLANQPQHF.

This clonotype occurred many times. This chain uses TRBV7-2 with TRBJ2-3, with D hard to call. This CDR3 is built from 12 residues. Germline CDR1 and CDR2: SGHTA and FQGNSA. V dropped 4 bases and J dropped 4 bases, with 6 bases sitting between them. This CDR3 is CASSWNADTQYF. The CDR3 DNA sequence: TGTGCCAGCAGCTGGAACGCAGATACGCAGTATTTT. The full variable domain, with the rest looked up from reference TRBV7-2 and TRBJ2-3, is GAGVSQSPSNKVTEKGKDVELRCDPISGHTALYWYRQSLGQGLEFLIYFQGNSAPDKSGLPSDRFSAERTGGSVSTLTIQRTQQEDSAVYLCASSWNADTQYFGPGTRLTVL.

A remark on this clonotype: This may be a read error: a much more frequent sequence differs by one nucleotide. The chain employs TRBV2 and TRBJ2-3; D is undetermined. The CDR3 loop spans 14 amino acids. Between the trimmed V and J ends, which lost 3 bases and 0 bases, there was a span of 7 bases. CDR1 and CDR2 from the germline V gene are SNHLY and FYNNEI. Written as DNA, the CDR3 is TGTGCCAGCAGTGAGGGTTGTAGCACAGATACGCAGTATTTT. The encoded protein is CASSEGCSTDTQYF.

This clonotype was recorded many times. The chain links TRBV9 to TRBJ2-7; D gene uncertain. V was cut by 4 bases and J by 3 bases, with 17 bases left in between. The germline CDR1 and CDR2 sequences are SGDLS and YYNGEE. The CDR3 is 15 residues long. The CDR3 DNA is TGTGCCAGCAGCCCCCGGACGGCTGAATTCTACGAGCAGTACTTC. Amino acid sequence: CASSPRTAEFYEQYF. The full variable domain, its missing parts supplied by reference TRBV9 and TRBJ2-7, is DSGVTQTPKHLITATGQRVTLRCSPRSGDLSVYWYQQSLDQGLQFLIQYYNGEERAKGNILERFSAQQFPDLHSELNLSSLELGDSALYFCASSPRTAEFYEQYFGPGTRLTVT.

The chain joins TRBV7-6 to TRBJ1-5; D gene uncertain. This CDR3 region has 16 residues. Germline V gives CDR1 SGHVS, CDR2 FNYEAQ. Trimming removed 1 base from V and 0 bases from J, with 10 bases in between. CDR3: CASSLGVGLSNQPQHF. Here the CDR3 DNA reads TGTGCCAGCAGCTTAGGGGTGGGCCTTAGCAATCAGCCCCAGCATTTT.

This clonotype was seen ten or more times. V and J are TRBV7-9 and TRBJ2-5; TRBD1 aligns across 9 bases. There are 16 residues in the CDR3. The V segment lost 5 bases and the J segment 4 bases; nucleotides outside the gene matches: 11. Germline CDR1 reads SEHNR; CDR2 reads FQNEAQ (reference sequence). The CDR3 sequence is CASSPPYRQGVETQYF. The DNA of the CDR3 is TGTGCCAGCAGCCCCCCATACAGACAGGGGGTAGAGACCCAGTACTTC.

This clonotype was picked up many times. This chain links TRBV7-8 with TRBJ1-1, with D maybe TRBD1 (5 bases). Germline CDR1 reads SGHVS; CDR2 reads FQNEAQ. V lost 2 bases to trimming and J lost 4 bases, with 14 bases between them. This CDR3 comprises 15 residues. CDR3 in DNA: TGTGCCAGCAGCTTATTGTGGGGAAGGGGCACTGAAGCTTTCTTT. Translation gives CASSLLWGRGTEAFF.

This clonotype was recorded at least ten times. V is TRBV7-9 and J is TRBJ1-4; possibly TRBD1 for D (5 bases). V lost 5 bases and J 6 bases, leaving 25 bases between the germline ends. CDR3 length: 18 residues. Germline CDR1 reads SEHNR; CDR2 reads FQNEAQ (reference sequence). The CDR3, as DNA: TGTGCCAGCAGCCTAAGGGAGGGACGGACACCCGGTTATGAAAAACTGTTTTTT. This codes for CASSLREGRTPGYEKLFF.

The sample holds many counts of this clonotype. The CDR3 DNA reads TGTGCCAGCAGCCCTTACAGGGGGATACAAGAGACCCAGTACTTC. The encoded protein is CASSPYRGIQETQYF. The gene calls are TRBV7-6 and TRBJ2-5; 8 bases are a match to TRBD1. The CDR3 contains 15 residues. The trim removed 5 bases at V and 2 bases at J, leaving 7 bases unmatched. Germline-derived CDR1 and CDR2 are SGHVS and FNYEAQ.

The chain links TRBV4-1 to TRBJ2-1; D possibly uses TRBD1 or TRBD2 (5 bases each). CDR1 is MGHRA, CDR2 YSYEKL, per germline. The CDR3 is 16 residues long. V was pared by 4 bases and J by 10 bases, with 23 bases between. The CDR3 DNA reads as TGCGCCAGCAGCCCCCTTACTTCGGGACGAGCCGACGAGCAGTTCTTC. Amino acid sequence: CASSPLTSGRADEQFF.

This clonotype was detected ten times or more. The chain has TRBV7-2 and TRBJ2-3; D unclear. V was cut by 5 bases and J by 2 bases, with 5 bases left in between. Germline-derived CDR1 and CDR2 are SGHTA and FQGNSA. This CDR3 region has 12 residues. As DNA, the CDR3 is TGTGCCAGCAGCCCACACACAGATACGCAGTATTTT. This codes for CASSPHTDTQYF.

This clonotype was counted only a few times. The chain carries TRBV11-3 and TRBJ2-1, with TRBD1 matching 10 bases. The germline gives CDR1 SGHNT, CDR2 YENEEA. The CDR3 loop spans 14 amino acids. V lost 8 bases, J lost 5 bases, and 6 bases stayed unmatched. The chain's CDR3 is CASSGTGVNNEQFF. The CDR3 DNA follows: TGTGCCAGCTCTGGGACAGGGGTTAACAATGAGCAGTTCTTC.

This clonotype was seen at least ten times. The chain recombines TRBV20-1 with TRBJ2-7, with D perhaps given as TRBD1 or TRBD2 (6 bases each). CDR3 length: 14 residues. The germline V and J ends were trimmed by 4 bases and 6 bases, with 19 bases remaining between them. Germline V lookup: CDR1 DFQATT, CDR2 SNEGSKA (reference sequence). The CDR3 DNA follows: TGCAGTGCTAAATCCGGGACACCGACTAGCGAGCAGTACTTC. Its translation is CSAKSGTPTSEQYF.

This rearrangement joins TRBV6-2 or TRBV6-3 to TRBJ2-5; the D gene could be TRBD1 or TRBD2 (5 bases each). This CDR3 has 15 residues. V gave up 6 bases and J gave up 1 base, with 15 bases separating them. Germline CDR1 reads MNHEY; CDR2 reads SVGEGT. As DNA, the CDR3 is TGTGCCAGCAGCCCAGGGACGCCGCGCCAAGAGACCCAGTACTTC. It yields the protein CASSPGTPRQETQYF.

In its sample, this clonotype was seen many times. This sequence joins TRBV5-6 and TRBJ2-3; 7 nucleotides agree with TRBD1. The J segment lost 0 bases and the V segment lost 4 bases, leaving 8 bases of the junction unmatched. The germline gives CDR1 SGHDT, CDR2 YYEEEE. The CDR3 totals 16 residues. The CDR3 region has the DNA TGTGCCAGCAGCCCTGAAACAGGGGCTAGCACAGATACGCAGTATTTT. Protein: CASSPETGASTDTQYF.

Many counts were recorded for this clonotype. J is TRBJ2-1 and V is TRBV4-2, with TRBD2 as a possible D gene (6 bases). Between the trimmed V and J ends, which lost 4 bases and 9 bases, there was a span of 16 bases. Germline V gene data show CDR1 as LGHNA and CDR2 as YNFKEQ. CDR3 length: 14 amino acids. DNA for the CDR3: TGTGCCAGCAGCCCTCGGAGGGGCTCCTTTGAGCAGTTCTTC. This translates into CASSPRRGSFEQFF.

This clonotype was picked up many times. The V and J genes are TRBV7-2 and TRBJ1-3; 7 bases map to TRBD1. V lost 5 bases to trimming and J lost 2 bases; unmatched junction nucleotides: 12. Germline CDR1 and CDR2: SGHTA and FQGNSA. The CDR3 totals 17 residues. The CDR3 region has the DNA TGTGCCAGCAGCGGACTAAAGAGACAGGGCACTGGAAACACCATATATTTT. Translated: CASSGLKRQGTGNTIYF.

This clonotype was counted at least ten times. The chain uses TRBV11-2 and TRBJ1-2, with 9 bases matching TRBD1. Germline V CDR1 and CDR2: SGHAT, FQNNGV. This CDR3 region has 15 residues. The J segment lost 3 bases and the V segment lost 6 bases, leaving 8 bases of the junction unmatched. DNA for the CDR3: TGTGCCAGCAGACACTTGACAGGGGGGTACTATGGCTACACCTTC. Encoded protein: CASRHLTGGYYGYTF. The entire variable domain, with the rest obtained from reference TRBV11-2 and TRBJ1-2, is as follows: EAGVAQSPRYKIIEKRQSVAFWCNPISGHATLYWYQQILGQGPKLLIQFQNNGVVDDSQLPKDRFSAERLKGVDSTLKIQPAKLEDSAVYLCASRHLTGGYYGYTFGSGTRLTVV.

This clonotype was observed at least ten times. The genes are TRBV4-2 and TRBJ2-2; D remains ambiguous. The germline V and J ends were trimmed by 0 bases and 1 base, with 9 bases remaining between them. The CDR3 sequence is 16 residues long. CDR1 and CDR2 (germline): LGHNA, YNFKEQ. This CDR3 is CASSQEGKGNTGELFF. For the CDR3, the DNA is TGTGCCAGCAGCCAAGAGGGGAAGGGGAACACCGGGGAGCTGTTTTTT.

V usage is TRBV4-3 and J usage is TRBJ1-4; 8 nucleotides align to TRBD1. Germline V lookup: CDR1 LGHNA, CDR2 YSLEER. The CDR3 is 15 residues long. The trim removed 3 bases at V and 4 bases at J, leaving 4 bases unmatched. The chain's CDR3 is CASSHGQGSNEKLFF. CDR3 nucleotides: TGCGCCAGCAGCCATGGACAGGGAAGTAATGAAAAACTGTTTTTT.